The rows below give T cell receptor beta chains drawn from one sample of a study of blood T cell repertoires in COVID-19. Some clones are missing from TCRdb's copy, which holds only in-frame ones; the method was immunoSEQ multiplex PCR. The sample includes 130,000 or so clones, 82% of them seen just once. The sample taken for sequencing was peripheral blood. The receptors originated from a woman aged 70-85 years with acute or convalescent COVID-19. Both conserved end residues are part of each CDR3. The order of the fields is V gene, J gene, D gene, clone size, CDR3 protein, CDR3 DNA. The D gene is left open where the match is weak. Not all rows give a size; the values are once, few, many and, for expanded clones, a class.

TRBV13	TRBJ1-1	TRBD1	-	CASSWNRGPNTEAFF	TGTGCCAGCAGCTGGAACAGGGGACCGAACACTGAAGCTTTCTTT
TRBV27	TRBJ2-1	TRBD2	-	CASNTIRRGLAVNEQFF	TGTGCCAGCAATACTATTCGGCGAGGACTAGCAGTTAATGAGCAGTTCTTC
TRBV6-5	TRBJ1-4	-	-	CASSYLSVTNEKLFF	TGTGCCAGCAGTTACTTGTCTGTTACTAATGAAAAACTGTTTTTT
TRBV5-1	TRBJ2-5	TRBD1	-	CASSDGTGQQETQYF	TGCGCCAGCAGCGACGGGACAGGTCAACAAGAGACCCAGTACTTC
TRBV6-5	TRBJ1-1	TRBD1	-	CASSSPGQGVTEAFF	TGTGCCAGCAGTTCCCCGGGACAGGGGGTTACTGAAGCTTTCTTT
TRBV6-5	TRBJ1-5	-	-	CASSLSGNQPQHF	TGTGCCAGCAGTCTAAGTGGCAATCAGCCCCAGCATTTT
TRBV4-2	TRBJ1-1	-	-	CASSQEQATTEAFF	TGTGCCAGCAGCCAAGAACAGGCAACCACTGAAGCTTTCTTT
TRBV29-1	TRBJ1-1	-	-	CSVAQVVNTEAFF	TGCAGCGTTGCACAGGTCGTAAACACTGAAGCTTTCTTT
TRBV14	TRBJ1-1	TRBD1	-	CASSQETGSEAFF	TGTGCCAGCAGCCAAGAGACAGGGAGTGAAGCTTTCTTT
TRBV5-8	TRBJ1-1	-	-	CASSLFTRNTEAFF	TGTGCCAGCAGCTTGTTTACCAGGAACACTGAAGCTTTCTTT
TRBV5-1	TRBJ1-2	-	-	CASSSPQATYGYTF	TGCGCCAGCAGCTCCCCCCAGGCTACCTATGGCTACACCTTC
TRBV28	TRBJ2-3	TRBD2	few	CASSSGLAGGPLTDTQYF	TGTGCCAGCAGTTCGGGACTAGCGGGGGGGCCGTTAACAGATACGCAGTATTTT
TRBV6-5	TRBJ1-4	-	-	CASSAGTVEKLFF	TGTGCCAGCAGCGCAGGGACTGTCGAAAAACTGTTTTTT
TRBV29-1	TRBJ2-3	TRBD2	-	CSVSHFGGGADTDTQYF	TGCAGCGTATCCCATTTTGGCGGGGGGGCCGATACAGATACGCAGTATTTT
TRBV6-5	TRBJ1-1	TRBD1	-	CASSYSGQLNTEAFF	TGTGCCAGCAGTTACTCGGGACAGCTGAACACTGAAGCTTTCTTT
TRBV24-1	TRBJ2-5	TRBD1	-	CATSVGQGPETQYF	TGTGCCACCAGTGTCGGACAGGGGCCGGAGACCCAGTACTTC
TRBV30	TRBJ2-7	TRBD1	-	CAWSVQGAGEQYF	TGTGCCTGGAGTGTACAGGGGGCTGGGGAGCAGTACTTC
TRBV14	TRBJ2-3	-	-	CASSQVGRNTDTQYF	TGTGCCAGCAGCCAAGTCGGCAGGAACACAGATACGCAGTATTTT
TRBV29-1	TRBJ1-1	-	-	CSVDPTGSAEAFF	TGCAGCGTTGACCCAACAGGGAGCGCTGAAGCTTTCTTT
TRBV14	TRBJ1-1	-	-	CASSPQLGREGNTEAFF	TGTGCCAGCAGCCCACAACTAGGGAGGGAAGGGAACACTGAAGCTTTCTTT
TRBV6-5	TRBJ1-2	-	-	CASSYSSVNYGYTF	TGTGCCAGCAGTTACTCCTCCGTAAACTATGGCTACACCTTC
TRBV3-1/TRBV3-2	TRBJ1-2	-	few	CASSQAAGLSNYGYTF	TGTGCCAGCAGCCAAGCGGCAGGGCTTTCAAACTATGGCTACACCTTC
TRBV3-1/TRBV3-2	TRBJ1-2	TRBD1	-	CASSQNSNRGGGYTF	TGTGCCAGCAGCCAAAACTCTAACAGGGGGGGCGGCTACACCTTC
TRBV11-3	TRBJ1-6	TRBD1	-	CASSLGQGAGSPLHF	TGTGCCAGCAGCTTAGGACAGGGAGCAGGTTCACCCCTCCACTTT
TRBV27	TRBJ2-1	-	-	CASMALTGFGVFF	TGTGCCAGCATGGCGCTAACTGGCTTCGGGGTGTTCTTC